The 3 T cell receptor beta chains below all came from one sample that was sequenced in a study of cytomegalovirus exposure and HLA in healthy donors. Primers: 60 Vbeta forward and 13 Jbeta reverse. Clones were sequenced by immunoSEQ multiplex PCR, and TCRdb holds only the in-frame ones, with some missing. In the table there are roughly 150,000 clones, approximately 80% of which are singletons. Material: PBMCs. The receptor set was obtained from a middle-aged woman in good health and CMV-seronegative.

The chain recombines TRBV7-9 with TRBJ2-2; 7 bases are a match to TRBD1. Germline assignment: CDR1 SEHNR and CDR2 FQNEAQ (reference sequence). Germline trimming cut 0 bases from V and 6 bases from J; bases unmatched to any gene: 13. The CDR3 is 18 residues long. CDR3 sequence: CASSLAQTGFRVPGELFF. In DNA, the CDR3 is TGTGCCAGCAGCTTAGCGCAGACAGGGTTTCGGGTTCCCGGGGAGCTGTTTTTT.

This sequence joins TRBV5-1 and TRBJ2-5; TRBD1 might be the D (6 bases). Between the trimmed V and J ends, which lost 4 bases and 2 bases, there was a span of 9 bases. Germline-derived CDR1 and CDR2 are SGHRS and YFSETQ. The length of the CDR3 is 13 residues. The CDR3 nucleotides read TGCGCCAGCAGCGCGGACAGACAAGAGACCCAGTACTTC. Translation gives CASSADRQETQYF. The variable domain in full, with the rest retrieved from reference TRBV5-1 and TRBJ2-5, is KAGVTQTPRYLIKTRGQQVTLSCSPISGHRSVSWYQQTPGQGLQFLFEYFSETQRNKGNFPGRFSGRQFSNSRSEMNVSTLELGDSALYLCASSADRQETQYFGPGTRLLVL.

This clone has a handful of counts. CDR3: CASSLVGQHQETQYF. CDR3 coding DNA: TGTGCCAGCAGCTTGGTCGGACAGCACCAAGAGACCCAGTACTTC. The chain is built from TRBV5-6 and TRBJ2-5; D possibly corresponds to TRBD1 (6 bases). The CDR3 has 15 residues. V was trimmed by 0 bases and J by 0 bases, leaving 9 bases between them. Germline CDR1 is SGHDT and CDR2 is YYEEEE.